One T cell receptor (beta chain) is described in this entry. The repertoire was sequenced with immunoSEQ multiplex PCR; TCRdb's copy has only in-frame clones and lacks some. In the table there are approximately 160,000 clones, about 90% of which are singletons. CDR1 and CDR2 from the germline V gene are MNHEY and SMNVEV (reference sequence). The CDR3 length is 14 residues. V was cut by 1 base and J by 9 bases, with 13 bases left in between. The sample comes from a study of control samples from healthy donors and cancer patients. J is TRBJ2-1 and V is TRBV27; tentatively, D is TRBD2 (6 bases). The sequenced sample was blood. This TCR derives from a woman younger than 45 in good health. DNA for the CDR3: TGTGCCAGCAGTTTATTAGGGAGGCCGGGTGAGCAGTTCTTC. It is translated as CASSLLGRPGEQFF.